These 10 T cell receptor beta chains were all obtained from the same sample, sequenced in a study of cytomegalovirus exposure and HLA in healthy donors. A multiplex PCR was run with 60 Vbeta primers and 13 Jbeta primers. TCRdb's table, derived via immunoSEQ multiplex PCR, lists solely in-frame clones and lacks some. The table lists fewer than 250,000 clones, 65% to 85% of them singletons. Input material: PBMCs. Source of these receptors: a boy younger than 10 in good health and CMV-seronegative.

The V call is TRBV5-6, the J call TRBJ2-1; D gene ambiguous. V was pared by 0 bases and J by 2 bases, with 6 bases between. The germline V gene encodes CDR1 SGHDT and CDR2 YYEEEE. The CDR3 runs to 14 residues. The CDR3 here is CASSLASAYNEQFF. The CDR3 nucleotides are TGTGCCAGCAGCTTGGCATCAGCCTACAATGAGCAGTTCTTC.

CDR3 in DNA: TGTGCCAGCAGCTTAGGCTTACAGGGTCTTGAGCAGTTCTTC. Amino acids: CASSLGLQGLEQFF. The chain joins TRBV5-4 to TRBJ2-1; D perhaps matches TRBD1 (6 bases). The germline V gene encodes CDR1 SGHNT and CDR2 YYREEE (reference sequence). Trimming shortened V by 2 bases and J by 9 bases, and 15 bases separated the two germline ends. There are 14 residues in the CDR3.

The chain uses TRBV27 and TRBJ1-1; 7 positions match TRBD1. This CDR3 is built from 16 residues. Germline CDR1 is MNHEY and CDR2 is SMNVEV (reference sequence). The ends lost 2 bases at V and 0 bases at J; junction bases unmatched: 6. Here the CDR3 DNA reads TGTGCCAGCAGTTTAGGGGCCGGGACAGTGAACACTGAAGCTTTCTTT. Its translation is CASSLGAGTVNTEAFF.

This chain links TRBV7-2 with TRBJ1-5; the match to TRBD1 covers 9 bases. The germline V gene encodes CDR1 SGHTA and CDR2 FQGNSA. The CDR3 is made up of 14 amino acids. After removal of 3 bases from V and 4 bases from J, the junction contained 1 base not matched to a gene. The CDR3 nucleotides are TGTGCCAGCAGCTTCGGGACAGGGAATCAGCCCCAGCATTTT. Translating gives CASSFGTGNQPQHF.

This chain joins TRBV18 and TRBJ2-5, with 7 nucleotides matching TRBD1. V lost 4 bases, J lost 2 bases, and 7 bases stayed unmatched. Germline lookup yields CDR1 KGHSH and CDR2 LQKENI. The CDR3 has 15 amino acids. The CDR3 loop reads CASSLDTGVQETQYF. The CDR3 coding sequence is TGTGCCAGCTCACTGGATACAGGGGTACAAGAGACCCAGTACTTC. Supplemented by reference TRBV18 and TRBJ2-5, the full variable domain reads NAGVMQNPRHLVRRRGQEARLRCSPMKGHSHVYWYRQLPEEGLKFMVYLQKENIIDESGMPKERFSAEFPKEGPSILRIQQVVRGDSAAYFCASSLDTGVQETQYFGPGTRLLVL.

As regards this clone: Within the sample, other DNA sequences also encode this same CDR3. The rearrangement links TRBV7-6 to TRBJ2-7; a weak D match, TRBD1 (6 bases). The V gene's germline CDR1 is SGHVS and CDR2 FNYEAQ. Trimming pared 7 bases from V and 0 bases from J, leaving 13 bases between. CDR3 length: 14 amino acids. The CDR3 here is CASTSNRDSYEQYF. Written as DNA, the CDR3 is TGTGCCAGCACCTCCAACAGGGACTCCTACGAGCAGTACTTC.

This chain joins TRBV9 and TRBJ1-2; 8 bases fit TRBD1. Per the germline V gene, CDR1 is SGDLS and CDR2 is YYNGEE. After removal of 6 bases from V and 2 bases from J, the junction contained 6 bases not matched to a gene. The CDR3 runs to 14 residues. Here the CDR3 DNA reads TGTGCCAGCACCCCGACAGGGGCAAACTATGGCTACACCTTC. Translating it yields CASTPTGANYGYTF. Complete variable domain (other parts from reference TRBV9 and TRBJ1-2): DSGVTQTPKHLITATGQRVTLRCSPRSGDLSVYWYQQSLDQGLQFLIQYYNGEERAKGNILERFSAQQFPDLHSELNLSSLELGDSALYFCASTPTGANYGYTFGSGTRLTVV.

The chain couples TRBV30 to TRBJ2-1; D not resolved. Germline loops: CDR1 GTSNPN, CDR2 SVGIG (reference sequence). CDR3 length: 11 residues. The V end lost 2 bases, the J end lost 12 bases, and 11 bases lay between the germline ends. Here the CDR3 reads CAWSSRRGQFF. The CDR3 DNA reads as TGTGCCTGGAGTTCACGACGCGGGCAGTTCTTC.

This chain joins TRBV11-3 and TRBJ2-5; 7 nucleotides match TRBD1. Matching the DNA end better, TRBJ2-7 makes the J call doubtful. The CDR3 is 20 residues long. CDR1 is SGHNT, CDR2 YENEEA, per germline. The CDR3 is CASSLLNRDSRPKRTYEQYF. The CDR3 DNA reads TGTGCCAGCAGCCTCCTAAACCGGGACAGCCGCCCCAAGCGTACCTACGAGCAGTACTTC.

The genes are TRBV11-3 and TRBJ2-7; a possible D gene is TRBD2 (6 bases). CDR3 length: 13 amino acids. Germline CDR1 is SGHNT and CDR2 is YENEEA. Trimming took off 1 base at V and 5 bases at J, with 9 bases between the two ends. The CDR3 here is CASSLGGLNEQYF. The CDR3 region has the DNA TGTGCCAGCAGCTTAGGCGGACTAAACGAGCAGTACTTC.